These T cell receptor beta chains were read from a single sample in a study of response to subunit inactivated influenza vaccine. Each CDR3 protein gets one entry after TCRdb re-called the RT-PCR reads with MiXCR. The data contain about 530,000 distinct CDR3 sequences, about 11% of them singletons. Material: PBMCs from blood, obtained on the day of vaccination. The source is a man aged 50-60 years who received an inactivated influenza vaccine. Both conserved end residues are part of each CDR3. The order of the fields is V gene, clone size, D gene, J gene, CDR3 protein, CDR3 DNA. A D gene is named only where the DNA matches it firmly. A row's size may be missing; if present it is once, few, many or a size class.

v_gene: TRBV5-6; abundance: few; d_gene: -; j_gene: TRBJ1-1; CDR3aa: CASSLGVYEAFF; CDR3nt: TGTGCCAGCAGCTTGGGAGTGTATGAAGCTTTCTTT
v_gene: TRBV20-1; abundance: many; d_gene: TRBD2; j_gene: TRBJ2-3; CDR3aa: CSARSTSGGRTDTQYF; CDR3nt: TGCAGTGCTAGGTCGACTAGCGGGGGACGCACAGATACGCAGTATTTT
v_gene: TRBV5-1; abundance: -; d_gene: TRBD1; j_gene: TRBJ2-3; CDR3aa: CASSLSTGDRAADTQYF; CDR3nt: TGCGCCAGCAGCTTGAGTACCGGGGACAGGGCTGCAGATACGCAGTATTTT
v_gene: TRBV6-5; abundance: -; d_gene: TRBD1; j_gene: TRBJ2-5; CDR3aa: CASSSGQRWETQYF; CDR3nt: TGTGCCAGCAGTTCGGGACAGAGGTGGGAGACCCAGTACTTC
v_gene: TRBV20-1; abundance: few; d_gene: -; j_gene: TRBJ1-1; CDR3aa: CSARDQGPMNTEAFF; CDR3nt: TGCAGTGCTAGAGATCAAGGGCCCATGAACACTGAAGCTTTCTTT
v_gene: TRBV6-5; abundance: few; d_gene: -; j_gene: TRBJ1-6; CDR3aa: CASSYWNSPLHF; CDR3nt: TGTGCCAGCAGTTACTGGAATTCACCCCTCCACTTT
v_gene: TRBV20-1; abundance: few; d_gene: TRBD2; j_gene: TRBJ2-7; CDR3aa: CSARDTSAYEQYF; CDR3nt: TGCAGTGCTAGAGATACTAGCGCCTACGAGCAGTACTTC
v_gene: TRBV6-1; abundance: few; d_gene: -; j_gene: TRBJ1-6; CDR3aa: CATPPAGYVYSPLHF; CDR3nt: TGTGCCACTCCGCCTGCGGGGTATGTTTATTCACCCCTCCACTTT
v_gene: TRBV5-1; abundance: few; d_gene: -; j_gene: TRBJ2-1; CDR3aa: CASSASGGYNEQFF; CDR3nt: TGCGCCAGCAGTGCCAGCGGAGGCTACAATGAGCAGTTCTTC
v_gene: TRBV7-3; abundance: few; d_gene: TRBD1; j_gene: TRBJ2-2; CDR3aa: CASRIGQGANTGELFF; CDR3nt: TGTGCCAGCAGGATCGGACAGGGGGCAAACACCGGGGAGCTGTTTTTT
v_gene: TRBV9; abundance: few; d_gene: TRBD1; j_gene: TRBJ2-3; CDR3aa: CASSATGGPSTDTQYF; CDR3nt: TGTGCCAGCAGCGCCACAGGGGGCCCCAGCACAGATACGCAGTATTTT
v_gene: TRBV28; abundance: few; d_gene: -; j_gene: TRBJ2-1; CDR3aa: CASSLTGAANEQFF; CDR3nt: TGTGCCAGCAGTTTGACCGGGGCAGCCAATGAGCAGTTCTTC
v_gene: TRBV12-3/TRBV12-4; abundance: many; d_gene: -; j_gene: TRBJ1-5; CDR3aa: CASSSRQNNQPQHF; CDR3nt: TGTGCCAGCAGTTCCCGACAGAACAATCAGCCCCAGCATTTT
v_gene: TRBV7-8; abundance: few; d_gene: -; j_gene: TRBJ2-7; CDR3aa: CASSSPTDSYEQYF; CDR3nt: TGTGCCAGCAGCTCTCCGACGGACTCCTACGAGCAGTACTTC
v_gene: TRBV10-2; abundance: many; d_gene: TRBD1; j_gene: TRBJ2-5; CDR3aa: CASSDDRGLEKYF; CDR3nt: TGCGCCAGCAGTGATGACAGGGGGCTAGAGAAGTACTTC
v_gene: TRBV18; abundance: few; d_gene: TRBD1; j_gene: TRBJ1-1; CDR3aa: CASTQQGVVNTEAFF; CDR3nt: TGTGCCAGCACCCAACAGGGGGTGGTGAACACTGAAGCTTTCTTT
v_gene: TRBV7-9; abundance: -; d_gene: -; j_gene: TRBJ1-3; CDR3aa: CASRLDGSGNTIYF; CDR3nt: TGTGCCAGCAGACTGGACGGCTCTGGAAACACCATATATTTT
v_gene: TRBV20-1; abundance: -; d_gene: -; j_gene: TRBJ1-1; CDR3aa: CSATQGGGTEAFF; CDR3nt: TGCAGTGCTACACAGGGTGGAGGCACTGAAGCTTTCTTT
v_gene: TRBV18; abundance: few; d_gene: -; j_gene: TRBJ2-7; CDR3aa: CASSGAAYEQYF; CDR3nt: TGTGCCAGCTCGGGGGCCGCCTACGAGCAGTACTTC
v_gene: TRBV11-2; abundance: -; d_gene: -; j_gene: TRBJ2-7; CDR3aa: CASSLWAGDNYEQYF; CDR3nt: TGTGCCAGCAGCTTATGGGCAGGAGATAATTACGAGCAGTACTTC
v_gene: TRBV10-3; abundance: -; d_gene: -; j_gene: TRBJ2-7; CDR3aa: CAISEQAYEQYF; CDR3nt: TGTGCCATCAGTGAACAGGCCTACGAGCAGTACTTC
v_gene: TRBV20-1; abundance: -; d_gene: TRBD2; j_gene: TRBJ2-5; CDR3aa: CSARGLAEETQHF; CDR3nt: TGCAGTGCTAGAGGACTAGCGGAAGAGACCCAGCACTTC
v_gene: TRBV6-2/TRBV6-3; abundance: few; d_gene: TRBD2; j_gene: TRBJ2-7; CDR3aa: CASSKLAGAGEQYF; CDR3nt: TGTGCCAGCAGTAAACTAGCGGGAGCGGGCGAGCAGTACTTC
v_gene: TRBV20-1; abundance: few; d_gene: -; j_gene: TRBJ2-7; CDR3aa: CSANRAEYEQYF; CDR3nt: TGCAGTGCTAATCGAGCGGAATACGAGCAGTACTTC